The 27 T cell receptor beta chains below were found in one sample sequenced in a study of T cell changes during pregnancy in multiple sclerosis. Assay: immunoSEQ multiplex PCR; the TCRdb copy retains only in-frame clones and omits some. Here the sample spans roughly 54,000 clones, about 92% being singletons. Specimen: CD4+ T cells from peripheral blood mononuclear cells, collected after pregnancy. The receptor set was obtained from a female donor with multiple sclerosis, enrolled in a pregnancy study.

J is TRBJ2-2 and V is TRBV2, with TRBD1 matching over 7 bases. CDR1 is SNHLY, CDR2 FYNNEI, per germline. The CDR3 covers 16 residues. The J segment lost 5 bases and the V segment lost 3 bases, leaving 9 bases of the junction unmatched. In nucleotides, the CDR3 is TGTGCCAGCAGTGAGCGAGGGGGCGAAGGGACCGGGGAGCTGTTTTTT. Translation: CASSERGGEGTGELFF.

This sequence joins TRBV5-1 and TRBJ1-1; the D gene is possibly TRBD1 (6 bases). The length of the CDR3 is 13 residues. Trimming removed 4 bases at V and 6 bases at J, with 13 bases between. Germline values: CDR1 SGHRS, CDR2 YFSETQ. In DNA, the CDR3 is TGCGCCAGCAGCGTCGGGACAAACCCTGAAGCTTTCTTT. It encodes CASSVGTNPEAFF.

The chain couples TRBV6-5 to TRBJ1-5; TRBD1 matches 7 bases. The junction had 5 bases not matched to a gene; V was cut back by 2 bases and J by 4 bases. Germline CDR1 is MNHEY and CDR2 is SVGAGI. CDR3 size: 15 residues. The CDR3 is CASSYHGTANQPQHF. CDR3 in DNA: TGTGCCAGCAGTTACCACGGGACAGCGAATCAGCCCCAGCATTTT.

The V and J genes are TRBV7-6 and TRBJ1-5; 11 nucleotides line up with TRBD1. J was trimmed by 4 bases and V by 0 bases; bases with no gene match: 2. Germline V gene data show CDR1 as SGHVS and CDR2 as FNYEAQ. The CDR3 contains 16 residues. CDR3: CASSLAGTGGNQPQHF. The CDR3 DNA follows: TGTGCCAGCAGCTTAGCTGGGACAGGGGGAAATCAGCCCCAGCATTTT.

The genes are TRBV5-1 and TRBJ1-3; 10 bases line up with TRBD1. The CDR3 covers 16 residues. CDR1 and CDR2 (germline): SGHRS, YFSETQ. Trimming removed 5 bases from V and 2 bases from J; junction bases left unmatched: 7. The CDR3 loop is CASRPGQGPAGNTIYF. The CDR3 nucleotides read TGCGCCAGCAGACCGGGACAGGGGCCGGCTGGAAACACCATATATTTT.

The chain has TRBV6-1 and TRBJ1-5; D is unclear. The V and J ends lost 1 base and 0 bases respectively, with 13 bases between them. This CDR3 comprises 17 residues. The germline CDR1 and CDR2 sequences are MNHNS and SASEGT. CDR3 residues: CASSEDGLGLSNQPQHF. As DNA, the CDR3 is TGTGCCAGCAGTGAAGATGGACTAGGGCTTAGCAATCAGCCCCAGCATTTT.

This chain connects TRBV27 to TRBJ1-5, with D maybe TRBD1 (5 bases). Germline V gene lookup returns CDR1 MNHEY and CDR2 SMNVEV (reference sequence). This CDR3 region has 18 residues. Deletions cut 5 bases from V and 7 bases from J, with 27 bases between. The CDR3 reads CASSPAGRRRGSTQPQHF. The CDR3 nucleotides are TGTGCCAGCAGTCCCGCGGGCCGAAGGAGGGGCTCCACGCAGCCCCAGCATTTT.

The V and J genes are TRBV4-2 and TRBJ2-5; 9 bases are a match to TRBD2. Germline loops: CDR1 LGHNA, CDR2 YNFKEQ. Germline trimming cut 1 base from V and 4 bases from J; bases unmatched to any gene: 13. The CDR3 length is 18 residues. In DNA form, the CDR3 reads TGTGCCAGCAGCCAAGGCAATCTAGCGGGGTCCACGGGAGAGACCCAGTACTTC. Translated, it gives CASSQGNLAGSTGETQYF.

The V gene is TRBV9, the J gene TRBJ2-1; a possible D gene is TRBD2 (5 bases). V gave up 0 bases and J gave up 5 bases, with 12 bases separating them. This CDR3 is 15 amino acids long. Germline values: CDR1 SGDLS, CDR2 YYNGEE. The CDR3 loop reads CASSVEVFGDNEQFF. CDR3 in DNA: TGTGCCAGCAGCGTAGAGGTATTCGGGGACAATGAGCAGTTCTTC.

The genes are TRBV18 and TRBJ1-6; D is possibly TRBD1 (5 bases). Germline loops: CDR1 KGHSH, CDR2 LQKENI. This CDR3 region has 13 residues. V gave up 6 bases and J gave up 7 bases, with 10 bases separating them. Here the CDR3 reads CASSRDRNSPLHF. CDR3 sequence (DNA): TGTGCCAGCTCCCGTGACAGAAATTCACCCCTCCACTTT.

The chain carries TRBV11-3 and TRBJ2-1; 10 bases fit TRBD1. CDR1 is SGHNT and CDR2 is YENEEA in the germline V gene. There are 14 residues in the CDR3. With V trimmed by 4 bases and J by 7 bases, 4 bases remained unmatched. CDR3 nucleotides: TGTGCCAGCAGCTCCCGACAGGGGGCGAATGAGCAGTTCTTC. Protein product: CASSSRQGANEQFF.

V is TRBV6-6 and J is TRBJ1-6; the D gene is possibly TRBD1 (5 bases). The CDR3 has 16 amino acids. Germline V lookup: CDR1 MNHNY, CDR2 SVGAGI (reference sequence). V lost 1 base and J lost 1, with 8 bases in between. The CDR3 loop reads CASSYWGGSYNSPLHF. CDR3 in DNA: TGTGCCAGCAGTTACTGGGGGGGTTCCTATAATTCACCCCTCCACTTT.

This clone was detected a few times. This chain links TRBV9 with TRBJ1-1; possibly TRBD1 for D (6 bases). V lost 4 bases to trimming and J lost 0 bases, with 13 bases between them. The CDR3 extends over 15 amino acids. The V gene's germline CDR1 is SGDLS and CDR2 YYNGEE. CDR3 protein: CASSPTAGVNTEAFF. DNA for the CDR3: TGTGCCAGCAGCCCAACCGCAGGGGTGAACACTGAAGCTTTCTTT.

The CDR3 bases are TGTGCCATCAGGGGGGACAATGGGGACGAGCAGTACTTC. Protein sequence: CAIRGDNGDEQYF. The J gene is TRBJ2-7, the V gene TRBV10-3, with D maybe TRBD1 (6 bases). The V end was cut by 6 bases, the J end by 5 bases, with 14 bases between. This CDR3 contains 13 residues. Germline V gene sequence: CDR1 ENHRY, CDR2 SYGVKD.

The rearrangement joins TRBV25-1 to TRBJ1-2, with 9 bases matching TRBD1. The CDR3 extends over 16 amino acids. Germline CDR1 reads MGHDK; CDR2 reads SYGVNS. V lost 1 base and J lost 6; bases outside the gene matches: 9. This CDR3 is CASSESNSGTGNGYTF. Here the CDR3 DNA reads TGTGCCAGCAGTGAATCGAATTCCGGGACAGGGAATGGCTACACCTTC.

This chain links TRBV9 with TRBJ2-7; maybe TRBD2 (5 bases). V gave up 4 bases and J gave up 10 bases, with 24 bases separating them. This CDR3 region has 15 residues. Germline lookup yields CDR1 SGDLS and CDR2 YYNGEE. The CDR3 loop reads CASSPSGSATLSQYF. The CDR3 DNA sequence: TGTGCCAGCAGCCCTTCGGGTAGCGCGACTTTATCCCAGTACTTC.

V and J are TRBV15 and TRBJ2-2; maybe TRBD2 (7 bases). CDR3 length equals 17 residues. Per the germline V gene, CDR1 is LNHNV and CDR2 is YYDKDF (reference sequence). V lost 0 bases and J 3 bases, leaving 14 bases between the germline ends. The CDR3 protein is CATSRESGTMYTGELFF. In DNA form, the CDR3 reads TGTGCCACCAGCAGAGAGAGCGGGACAATGTACACCGGGGAGCTGTTTTTT.

The rearrangement uses TRBV9 and TRBJ2-1; a weak D match, TRBD2 (6 bases). The CDR3 runs 17 residues. Germline assignment: CDR1 SGDLS and CDR2 YYNGEE. The V and J ends lost 3 bases and 4 bases respectively, with 20 bases between them. The CDR3 nucleotides are TGTGCCAGCAGCGCCCGTCTCCCAATAGCGGAGTACAATGAGCAGTTCTTC. It encodes CASSARLPIAEYNEQFF.

The chain couples TRBV30 to TRBJ1-2; TRBD1 agrees at 7 bases. The V gene end was trimmed by 3 bases and the J gene end by 1 base; junction bases not matched to a gene: 11. Germline CDR1 reads GTSNPN; CDR2 reads SVGIG (reference sequence). The CDR3 consists of 16 residues. CDR3 sequence reads: CAWRGPRQGINYGYTF. The CDR3 region has the DNA TGTGCCTGGAGGGGACCCCGACAGGGAATTAACTATGGCTACACCTTC.

CDR3 protein: CASSLRGLAGGLETQYF. CDR3 in DNA: TGTGCCAGCAGCTTAAGGGGACTAGCGGGGGGCCTAGAGACCCAGTACTTC. This rearrangement joins TRBV7-3 to TRBJ2-5; 15 positions match TRBD2. Unmatched junction bases numbered 4, after V lost 1 base and J lost 4 bases. CDR1 is SGHTA, CDR2 FQGTGA, per germline. This CDR3 spans 17 amino acids.

The J gene is TRBJ1-2, the V gene TRBV5-1, with D possibly TRBD1 on 6 matching bases. Germline CDR1 SGHRS, CDR2 YFSETQ. V lost 0 bases and J 10 bases, leaving 19 bases between the germline ends. This CDR3 contains 15 residues. Here the CDR3 DNA reads TGCGCCAGCAGCTTGGAACTGGGGGCAGGGTCACACTACACCTTC. Translation: CASSLELGAGSHYTF.

The CDR3, as DNA: TGTGCCAGCAGCGTAGAGAGTAACATTCAGTACTTC. Translated: CASSVESNIQYF. The V gene is TRBV9, the J gene TRBJ2-4; no clear D. The CDR3 runs 12 residues. Per the germline V gene, CDR1 is SGDLS and CDR2 is YYNGEE. V lost 0 bases, J lost 7 bases, and 5 bases lay in between.

This clone was found once. V gene TRBV7-2 combines with J gene TRBJ2-7; D perhaps matches TRBD1 (6 bases). The CDR3 loop spans 15 amino acids. CDR1 is SGHTA, CDR2 FQGNSA, per germline. Trimming shortened V by 2 bases and J by 2 bases, and 13 bases separated the two germline ends. CDR3 sequence: CASSLKTGDTYEQYF. CDR3 in DNA: TGTGCCAGCAGCTTAAAGACAGGAGATACCTACGAGCAGTACTTC. The full variable domain, in which reference TRBV7-2 and TRBJ2-7 provide the parts outside the CDR3, is GAGVSQSPSNKVTEKGKDVELRCDPISGHTALYWYRQSLGQGLEFLIYFQGNSAPDKSGLPSDRFSAERTGGSVSTLTIQRTQQEDSAVYLCASSLKTGDTYEQYFGPGTRLTVT.

The gene calls are TRBV2 and TRBJ2-1; no reliable D call. Trimming took off 3 bases at V and 4 bases at J, with 7 bases between the two ends. CDR3 size: 13 residues. Germline V gene data show CDR1 as SNHLY and CDR2 as FYNNEI. DNA of the CDR3: TGTGCCAGCAGTGAGCGCCTGTACAATGAGCAGTTCTTC. It yields the protein CASSERLYNEQFF.

V gene TRBV4-2 combines with J gene TRBJ2-5; no clear D gene. CDR1 LGHNA and CDR2 YNFKEQ come from the germline V gene. The CDR3 sequence is 14 residues long. Between the trimmed V and J ends, which lost 1 base and 2 bases, there was a span of 8 bases. The CDR3 loop reads CASSQVTGQETQYF. CDR3 coding DNA: TGTGCCAGCAGCCAAGTTACGGGTCAAGAGACCCAGTACTTC.

J is TRBJ1-2 and V is TRBV4-3; weak D call: TRBD1 (6 bases). V dropped 0 bases and J dropped 8 bases, with 13 bases sitting between them. Germline-derived CDR1 and CDR2 are LGHNA and YSLEER. The CDR3 runs to 14 residues. The CDR3 loop reads CASSQEEQGLGYTF. In DNA form, the CDR3 reads TGCGCCAGCAGCCAAGAGGAACAGGGCCTAGGCTACACCTTC.

The rearrangement uses TRBV11-2 and TRBJ2-7; D may be TRBD1 (6 bases). Germline lookup yields CDR1 SGHAT and CDR2 FQNNGV. V gave up 5 bases and J gave up 3 bases, with 11 bases separating them. The CDR3 spans 13 residues. CDR3 loop: CASSPRGLYEQYF. The CDR3 DNA reads TGTGCCAGCAGCCCCAGGGGCCTCTACGAGCAGTACTTC.